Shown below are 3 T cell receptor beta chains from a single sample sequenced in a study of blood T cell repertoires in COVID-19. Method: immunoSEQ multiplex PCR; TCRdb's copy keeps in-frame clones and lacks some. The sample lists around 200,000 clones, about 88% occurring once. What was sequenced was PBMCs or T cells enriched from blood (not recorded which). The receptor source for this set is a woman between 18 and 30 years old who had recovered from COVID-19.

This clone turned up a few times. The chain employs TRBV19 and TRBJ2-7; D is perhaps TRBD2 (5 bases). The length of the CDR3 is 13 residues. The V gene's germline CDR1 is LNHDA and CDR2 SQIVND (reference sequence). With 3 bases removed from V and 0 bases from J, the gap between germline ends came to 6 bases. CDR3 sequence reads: CASSIRDSYEQYF. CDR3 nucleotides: TGTGCCAGTAGTATTCGGGACTCCTACGAGCAGTACTTC.

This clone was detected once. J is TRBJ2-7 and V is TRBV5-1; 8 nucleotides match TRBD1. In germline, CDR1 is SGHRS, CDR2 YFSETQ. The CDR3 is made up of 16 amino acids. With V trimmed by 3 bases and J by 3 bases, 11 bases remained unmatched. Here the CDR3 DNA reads TGCGCCAGCAGCTCGGGGGCCGGGACAGGATACTACGAGCAGTACTTC. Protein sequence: CASSSGAGTGYYEQYF.

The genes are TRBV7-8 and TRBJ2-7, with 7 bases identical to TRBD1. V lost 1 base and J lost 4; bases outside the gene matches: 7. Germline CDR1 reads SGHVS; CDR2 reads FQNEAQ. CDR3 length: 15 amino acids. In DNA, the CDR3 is TGTGCCAGCAGCTTAGACGTGTACAGGGGATACGAGCAGTACTTC. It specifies CASSLDVYRGYEQYF.